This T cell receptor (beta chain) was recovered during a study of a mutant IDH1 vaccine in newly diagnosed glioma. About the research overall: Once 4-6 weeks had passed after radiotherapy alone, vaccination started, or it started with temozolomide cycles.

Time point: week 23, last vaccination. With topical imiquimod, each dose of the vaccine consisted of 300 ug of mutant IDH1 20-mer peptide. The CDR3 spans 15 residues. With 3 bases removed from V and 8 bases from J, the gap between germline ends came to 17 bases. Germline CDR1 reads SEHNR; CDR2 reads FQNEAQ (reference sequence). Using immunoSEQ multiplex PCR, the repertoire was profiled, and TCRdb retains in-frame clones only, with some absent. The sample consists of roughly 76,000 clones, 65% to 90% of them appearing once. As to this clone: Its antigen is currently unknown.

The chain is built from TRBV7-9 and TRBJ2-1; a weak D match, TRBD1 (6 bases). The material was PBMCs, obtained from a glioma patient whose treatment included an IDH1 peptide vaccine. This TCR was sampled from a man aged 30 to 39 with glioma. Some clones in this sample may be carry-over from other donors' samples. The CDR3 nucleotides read TGTGCCAGCAGCTTGGCTTTTACAGGGACGGATGAGCAGTTCTTC. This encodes CASSLAFTGTDEQFF. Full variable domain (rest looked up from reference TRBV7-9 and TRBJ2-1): DTGVSQNPRHKITKRGQNVTFRCDPISEHNRLYWYRQTLGQGPEFLTYFQNEAQLEKSRLLSDRFSAERPKGSFSTLEIQRTEQGDSAMYLCASSLAFTGTDEQFFGPGTRLTVL.